The subject of this entry is one T cell receptor (beta chain). No antigen is known for it. Base-call qualities are not available, and no considerably larger clone is one nucleotide away. This entry belongs to a study of OX40 agonist ivuxolimab in advanced cancers. For context, the study as a whole: Ivuxolimab was a fully human IgG2 agonistic monoclonal antibody targeting the costimulatory receptor OX40 (CD134). Intravenous ivuxolimab was administered to patients every 2 weeks at six dose levels: 0.01, 0.1, 0.3, 1.5, 3 and 10 mg/kg. Among the approximately 50 dose-escalation patients, approximately 20 had hepatocellular carcinoma, approximately 15 melanoma, 9 renal cell carcinoma and 9 head and neck cancer. The dose-escalation cohort was about 87% male with a mean age of about 65 years, ranging from about 23 to 85. Patients were allowed to have had prior anti-PD-1, anti-PD-L1 or anti-CTLA-4 therapy, and approximately 40% of the dose-escalation patients had previously received checkpoint inhibitors. Partial responses were achieved by three dose-escalation patients, of whom one had hepatocellular carcinoma and two had cutaneous melanoma. The point of sequencing TCRbeta in the periphery was to test whether ivuxolimab changed TCR sequence diversity and drove clonal T-cell expansion. The paper describes the monotherapy dose-escalation part (N ≈ 49 patients) of the phase I trial of ivuxolimab. What the research found in general, with its limitations: Low levels of normalized T-cell clonal expansion were also shown by some nonresponding patients. In the 0.1-3.0 mg/kg groups, partial responders were among the patients with the lowest normalized peripheral clonal expansion, particularly in CD8+ T cells. Which antigens the clonally expanded peripheral T cells were specific for was not determined. On average, CD8+ T cells showed more expanded clones than CD4+ T cells after ivuxolimab. Clonal expansion of both CD4+ and CD8+ blood T cells was observed from baseline to week 6 at doses 0.1 to 3.0 mg/kg.

Genomic DNA was isolated from the sorted cells so that the TCRbeta CDR3 region could be sequenced. The immunoSEQ Assay was used to sequence the TCRbeta CDR3 regions. This is the immuneACCESS table as TCRdb keeps it, with only in-frame sequences that have V and J called. A part of the clones is gone; compared with another copy, unresolved V genes explain less than half, and the rest is unexplained. The sample table contains over 55,000 clones; only one count was recorded for about 90% of them. The top ten clones comprise roughly 1.9% of the sample. The CDR3 numbers 13 residues from cysteine through phenylalanine. Only the CDR3 portion is preserved as DNA: 39 bases, with reading frame beginning at the first base. According to the germline V gene (reference sequence), CDR1 reads LNHDA and CDR2 reads SQIVND. V ends up 10 bases short and J 1 base short, with an unmatched junction base count of 5. Patients with autoimmune disease history or receiving systemic immunosuppression were excluded from the trial. Peripheral blood for TCR sequencing was collected from all dose cohorts at baseline, on cycle 4 day 1, and on cycle 7 day 1. The samples were taken from a phase I, first-in-human, multicenter, open-label dose-escalation trial of ivuxolimab. Adults with locally advanced or metastatic melanoma, renal cell carcinoma, hepatocellular carcinoma or head and neck squamous cell carcinoma were enrolled in the trial. Before TCR sequencing, CD4+ T cells and CD8+ T cells from peripheral blood were sorted into separate populations.

The receptor was isolated from an adult with an advanced solid tumor such as melanoma, head and neck, liver or kidney cancer. The V and J genes are TRBV19 and TRBJ2-7; 9 middle bases align to TRBD2. Sequencing was performed on CD4+ or CD8+ T cells sorted from blood, taken in a trial of the OX40 agonist ivuxolimab. This receptor carries the CDR3 CATRLAASYEQYF. The DNA sequence is given as TGTGCCACCCGACTAGCGGCTTCCTACGAGCAGTACTTC.